The 30 T cell receptor beta chains in this list originate from one sample, sequenced in a study of T cells after posttransplantation cyclophosphamide. Assay used: immunoSEQ multiplex PCR; TCRdb lists only in-frame clones, some missing. The table includes under 7,500 clones, 95% to 98% detected once. The sequenced sample was naive CD8+ T cells sorted from PBMCs. The receptors originated from a woman aged 25 to 39 in good health and a related stem cell transplant donor.

The V gene is TRBV4-3, the J gene TRBJ1-2, with TRBD1 identical over 7 bases. Germline CDR1 is LGHNA and CDR2 is YSLEER. After removal of 0 bases from V and 7 bases from J, the junction contained 11 bases not matched to a gene. The CDR3 is made up of 16 amino acids. CDR3: CASSQDLEGGVLGYTF. Here the CDR3 DNA reads TGCGCCAGCAGCCAAGACTTAGAAGGGGGCGTCCTTGGCTACACCTTC.

The chain is built from TRBV7-8 and TRBJ2-7; D might be TRBD2 (6 bases). Trimming left V 2 bases short and J 1 base short, with 15 bases between. The CDR3 is made up of 16 amino acids. Germline V lookup: CDR1 SGHVS, CDR2 FQNEAQ. CDR3 coding DNA: TGTGCCAGCAGCTTACCGGTATCAGGGACTTCCTACGAGCAGTACTTC. As protein: CASSLPVSGTSYEQYF.

V gene TRBV7-9 combines with J gene TRBJ2-7, with D unresolved. The CDR3 is 15 residues long. The germline gives CDR1 SEHNR, CDR2 FQNEAQ (reference sequence). The germline V and J ends were trimmed by 2 bases and 0 bases, with 11 bases remaining between them. The CDR3 nucleotides are TGTGCCAGCAGCTTACCAACCTCGGGCTCCTACGAGCAGTACTTC. This gives the protein CASSLPTSGSYEQYF. Complete variable domain (other parts from reference TRBV7-9 and TRBJ2-7): DTGVSQNPRHKITKRGQNVTFRCDPISEHNRLYWYRQTLGQGPEFLTYFQNEAQLEKSRLLSDRFSAERPKGSFSTLEIQRTEQGDSAMYLCASSLPTSGSYEQYFGPGTRLTVT.

V is TRBV27 and J is TRBJ2-5; 11 bases line up with TRBD2. The CDR3 is 16 amino acids. V was clipped by 5 bases and J by 2 bases; unmatched bases: 7. Germline V gene sequence: CDR1 MNHEY, CDR2 SMNVEV (reference sequence). This CDR3 reads CASSPVAGGNQETQYF. The CDR3 nucleotides read TGTGCCAGCAGTCCCGTAGCGGGGGGGAATCAAGAGACCCAGTACTTC.

This clone was recorded once. The chain carries TRBV27 and TRBJ1-1; no reliable D call. The ends were cut back, 4 bases at V and 1 base at J, with 10 bases in the middle. This CDR3 is 14 amino acids long. CDR1 and CDR2 (germline): MNHEY, SMNVEV (reference sequence). CDR3 coding DNA: TGTGCCAGCAGTTCGAGCGCGGGGAACACTGAAGCTTTCTTT. It translates to CASSSSAGNTEAFF.

The chain employs TRBV6-1 and TRBJ1-3; D remains unclear. From germline, CDR1 is MNHNS and CDR2 SASEGT. Trimming took 1 base from V and 2 from J, leaving 9 bases between them. This CDR3 contains 15 residues. This CDR3 is CASSEVEAAGNTIYF. The CDR3, as DNA: TGTGCCAGCAGTGAAGTAGAGGCGGCTGGAAACACCATATATTTT.

The chain employs TRBV5-5 and TRBJ2-7; maybe TRBD1 (6 bases). With 2 bases removed from V and 0 bases from J, the gap between germline ends came to 12 bases. Germline-derived CDR1 and CDR2 are SGHKS and YYEKEE (reference sequence). The CDR3 length is 15 residues. The CDR3 loop reads CASSFGQGSSYEQYF. Here the CDR3 DNA reads TGTGCCAGCAGCTTCGGGCAGGGGAGCTCCTACGAGCAGTACTTC.

The chain is built from TRBV4-1 and TRBJ1-1; unclear D gene. Germline values: CDR1 MGHRA, CDR2 YSYEKL. The CDR3 sequence is 14 residues long. V was shortened by 1 base and J by 5 bases, with 11 bases between the two germline ends. The CDR3 region is CASSQGAGVTEAFF. The CDR3 nucleotides are TGCGCCAGCAGCCAAGGGGCAGGTGTGACTGAAGCTTTCTTT.

The V call is TRBV9, the J call TRBJ2-5, with 9 bases lining up with TRBD2. Trimming cost V 2 bases and J 2 bases; bases outside gene matches: 7. Germline loops: CDR1 SGDLS, CDR2 YYNGEE. The CDR3 spans 16 residues. CDR3 sequence: CASSVLGTSLQETQYF. CDR3 sequence (DNA): TGTGCCAGCAGCGTGCTTGGGACTAGCCTTCAAGAGACCCAGTACTTC.

V is TRBV5-4 and J is TRBJ1-1; D is unclear. The CDR3 spans 14 residues. Germline CDR1 is SGHNT and CDR2 is YYREEE (reference sequence). V lost 0 bases and J lost 1, with 7 bases in between. The DNA of the CDR3 is TGTGCCAGCAGCTTGGACAGTCAGAACACTGAAGCTTTCTTT. Translation gives CASSLDSQNTEAFF.

The chain employs TRBV5-1 and TRBJ1-1, with D maybe TRBD1 (5 bases). Germline V gene sequence: CDR1 SGHRS, CDR2 YFSETQ. CDR3 length: 14 amino acids. V shed 1 base and J shed 7 bases, with 14 bases lying between them. The CDR3 here is CASSLYSPDIEAFF. In DNA form, the CDR3 reads TGCGCCAGCAGCTTGTACTCCCCGGACATTGAAGCTTTCTTT.

The rearrangement uses TRBV27 and TRBJ2-1; D might be TRBD2 (6 bases). The CDR3 is made up of 15 amino acids. From germline, CDR1 is MNHEY and CDR2 SMNVEV (reference sequence). Trimming removed 3 bases at V and 6 bases at J, with 15 bases between. CDR3 coding DNA: TGTGCCAGCAGTTTGGGACTCCCTGGCGTCAATGAGCAGTTCTTC. This translates into CASSLGLPGVNEQFF.

The chain carries TRBV7-8 and TRBJ2-1; perhaps TRBD2 as D (6 bases). The CDR3 has 14 residues. Trimming left V 6 bases short and J 4 bases short, with 13 bases between. Germline loops: CDR1 SGHVS, CDR2 FQNEAQ. The CDR3, as DNA: TGTGCCAGCAGACCAGGCGGGGAGTACAATGAGCAGTTCTTC. This gives the protein CASRPGGEYNEQFF.

V and J are TRBV7-9 and TRBJ1-2, with D possibly being TRBD1 (6 bases). Deletions cut 1 base from V and 2 bases from J, with 14 bases between. From germline, CDR1 is SEHNR and CDR2 FQNEAQ (reference sequence). CDR3 length: 16 amino acids. Here the CDR3 DNA reads TGTGCCAGCAGCTTAGTCGGGGGGGGACACAACTATGGCTACACCTTC. Its protein product is CASSLVGGGHNYGYTF.

This chain links TRBV4-1 with TRBJ2-7; 7 nucleotides match TRBD2. This CDR3 has 14 amino acids. Germline V CDR1 and CDR2: MGHRA, YSYEKL. Trimming at V came to 4 bases and at J to 2 bases, leaving 5 bases not matched to a gene. The CDR3 protein is CASSRGLGAYEQYF. For the CDR3, the DNA is TGCGCCAGCAGCCGTGGACTAGGGGCCTACGAGCAGTACTTC.

The gene calls are TRBV5-4 and TRBJ2-1; 9 bases map to TRBD1. Germline lookup yields CDR1 SGHNT and CDR2 YYREEE (reference sequence). V lost 3 bases to trimming and J lost 5 bases; unmatched junction nucleotides: 9. CDR3 length: 16 amino acids. This chain's CDR3 is CASSSLQGAKDNEQFF. CDR3 in DNA: TGTGCCAGCAGCTCTTTACAGGGGGCTAAAGACAATGAGCAGTTCTTC.

The J gene is TRBJ2-4, the V gene TRBV27; TRBD2 aligns across 7 bases. J lost 9 bases, V lost 6 bases, and 8 bases had no gene match. The CDR3 has 13 residues. The V gene's germline CDR1 is MNHEY and CDR2 SMNVEV (reference sequence). Here the CDR3 DNA reads TGTGCCAGCAGGTCGACTAGCCGGGGCATTCAGTACTTC. This gives the protein CASRSTSRGIQYF.

V usage is TRBV7-7 and J usage is TRBJ2-5; TRBD1 might be the D (5 bases). The DNA end favors TRBJ2-7, so the J call may be wrong. The length of the CDR3 is 14 residues. The V gene's germline CDR1 is SSHAT and CDR2 FNYEAQ (reference sequence). CDR3 sequence (DNA): TGTGCCAGCAGCTTAGCTTTAGGGGACTACGAGCAGTACTTC. Protein sequence: CASSLALGDYEQYF.

The chain recombines TRBV4-1 with TRBJ2-7; 7 positions agree with TRBD1. The ends lost 4 bases at V and 2 bases at J; junction bases unmatched: 8. Germline V gene data show CDR1 as MGHRA and CDR2 as YSYEKL. The CDR3 spans 15 residues. The CDR3 reads CASSRSGTDTYEQYF. The CDR3 coding sequence is TGCGCCAGCAGCCGATCGGGGACAGACACCTACGAGCAGTACTTC.

V gene TRBV7-9 combines with J gene TRBJ2-7; D call uncertain. V dropped 4 bases and J dropped 2 bases, with 9 bases sitting between them. Germline loops: CDR1 SEHNR, CDR2 FQNEAQ (reference sequence). This CDR3 has 13 amino acids. The CDR3, as DNA: TGTGCCAGCAGCTCTCAATCGGCCTACGAGCAGTACTTC. Its protein product is CASSSQSAYEQYF.

The chain uses TRBV4-1 and TRBJ2-7, with D possibly matching TRBD1 (5 bases). Germline V gene sequence: CDR1 MGHRA, CDR2 YSYEKL. Trimming stripped 0 bases from V and 3 bases from J, with 12 bases between. The CDR3 is 15 residues long. The CDR3 sequence: CASSQEQDTFYEQYF. The DNA for the CDR3 is TGCGCCAGCAGCCAAGAACAGGACACGTTCTACGAGCAGTACTTC.

This chain links TRBV27 with TRBJ1-1; D might be TRBD1 (5 bases). Trimming took off 6 bases at V and 1 base at J, with 21 bases between the two ends. Germline V gene data show CDR1 as MNHEY and CDR2 as SMNVEV (reference sequence). This CDR3 comprises 17 residues. CDR3 sequence reads: CASSRRGGQPRNTEAFF. The DNA of the CDR3 is TGTGCCAGCAGCCGTAGGGGAGGGCAGCCTAGGAACACTGAAGCTTTCTTT.

The chain has TRBV27 and TRBJ1-2, with D unresolved. The V and J ends lost 5 bases and 11 bases respectively, with 24 bases between them. The germline gives CDR1 MNHEY, CDR2 SMNVEV (reference sequence). This CDR3 is 15 amino acids long. CDR3 DNA sequence: TGTGCCAGCAGTCCCGCCCCGGGCGGTAGCGGCGGTTACACCTTC. Protein product: CASSPAPGGSGGYTF.

The V call is TRBV11-2, the J call TRBJ2-1; the D is unclear. Per the germline V gene, CDR1 is SGHAT and CDR2 is FQNNGV. The V end lost 1 base, the J end lost 2 bases, and 9 bases lay between the germline ends. The CDR3 spans 15 residues. The CDR3 nucleotides are TGTGCCAGCAGCTTAGCTCCGCGTACCTACAATGAGCAGTTCTTC. Its protein product is CASSLAPRTYNEQFF.

The gene calls are TRBV10-2 and TRBJ2-5; perhaps TRBD2 as D (6 bases). The J call may be in error: the DNA end matches TRBJ2-7 better. The CDR3 sequence is 13 residues long. Germline V gives CDR1 WSHSY, CDR2 SAAADI. CDR3 sequence: CASRRDLAYEQYF. The CDR3 coding sequence is TGCGCCAGCCGACGGGACTTAGCCTACGAGCAGTACTTC.

The rearrangement joins TRBV27 to TRBJ2-7; 11 positions agree with TRBD1. V trimming: 7 bases; J trimming: 4 bases; junction bases outside the gene matches: 6. This CDR3 is 14 amino acids long. Germline-derived CDR1 and CDR2 are MNHEY and SMNVEV (reference sequence). CDR3 protein: CASTPGTGGYEQYF. The DNA for the CDR3 is TGTGCCAGCACCCCCGGGACAGGGGGGTACGAGCAGTACTTC.

This chain connects TRBV19 to TRBJ2-2; D is perhaps TRBD2 (5 bases). The V gene lost 10 bases and the J gene lost 2 bases, with 8 bases spanning the gap. Germline CDR1 reads LNHDA; CDR2 reads SQIVND (reference sequence). The CDR3 is 12 amino acids. The CDR3 is CATLENTGELFF. The CDR3 coding sequence is TGTGCCACACTAGAAAACACCGGGGAGCTGTTTTTT.

The rearrangement uses TRBV5-1 and TRBJ2-3; TRBD2 aligns across 9 bases. Looked up from germline, CDR1 is SGHRS and CDR2 is YFSETQ. The CDR3 covers 14 residues. Trimming at V came to 4 bases and at J to 5 bases, leaving 5 bases not matched to a gene. CDR3 in DNA: TGCGCCAGCAGCGCCGGGACTAGCCAAGATACGCAGTATTTT. Its translation is CASSAGTSQDTQYF.

V usage is TRBV2 and J usage is TRBJ1-1; tentative D call: TRBD1 (5 bases). CDR1 and CDR2 from the germline V gene are SNHLY and FYNNEI. V lost 4 bases and J lost 11, with 17 bases in between. This CDR3 is 13 amino acids long. CDR3 bases: TGTGCCAGCAGTGTTACCTGGGGCAGAGAGGCTTTCTTT. Encoded protein: CASSVTWGREAFF.

The genes are TRBV27 and TRBJ2-7; D is possibly TRBD2 (6 bases). CDR1 and CDR2 (germline): MNHEY, SMNVEV (reference sequence). V was trimmed by 2 bases and J by 4 bases, leaving 9 bases between them. This CDR3 has 13 amino acids. In nucleotides, the CDR3 is TGTGCCAGCAGTTTAAAGGGAGGATACGAGCAGTACTTC. This encodes CASSLKGGYEQYF.